The 20 T cell receptor beta chains below were found in one sample sequenced in a study of graft-versus-host responses after intestinal transplantation. Lamina propria and intraepithelial lymphocytes were released by processing graft tissue. The assay was immunoSEQ multiplex PCR, and TCRdb's table has in-frame clones only and misses some. The sample has more than 13,000 clones, approximately 70% seen once. Sample: ileum tissue, taken approximately 780 days after intestinal transplantation. These receptors were collected from a human patient who received an intestinal transplant, so some T cells may come from the graft donor.

The chain is built from TRBV28 and TRBJ2-3, with D perhaps matching TRBD2 (6 bases). The V and J ends lost 3 bases and 1 base respectively, with 11 bases between them. Germline assignment: CDR1 MDHEN and CDR2 SYDVKM. This CDR3 is built from 15 residues. The CDR3 sequence is CASSFGWEGTDTQYF. In nucleotides, the CDR3 is TGTGCCAGCAGTTTTGGGTGGGAGGGCACAGATACGCAGTATTTT.

This clone occurred a few times. This CDR3 reads CASSVGGVVGTGELFF. CDR3 DNA sequence: TGTGCCAGCAGCGTAGGGGGAGTTGTGGGAACCGGGGAGCTGTTTTTT. The V and J genes are TRBV9 and TRBJ2-2; tentatively, D is TRBD2 (5 bases). The CDR3 is 16 residues long. Germline values: CDR1 SGDLS, CDR2 YYNGEE. Trimming took off 0 bases at V and 5 bases at J, with 14 bases between the two ends. Complete variable domain (other parts from reference TRBV9 and TRBJ2-2): DSGVTQTPKHLITATGQRVTLRCSPRSGDLSVYWYQQSLDQGLQFLIQYYNGEERAKGNILERFSAQQFPDLHSELNLSSLELGDSALYFCASSVGGVVGTGELFFGEGSRLTVL.

This clone was picked up a small number of times. The gene calls are TRBV7-2 and TRBJ1-1; D might be TRBD1 (5 bases). V was clipped by 5 bases and J by 3 bases, with 16 bases between them. This CDR3 contains 15 residues. CDR1 is SGHTA and CDR2 is FQGNSA in the germline V gene. DNA of the CDR3: TGTGCCAGCAGCCAACGGGGGGGAAGGCACACTGAAGCTTTCTTT. It is translated as CASSQRGGRHTEAFF.

The chain is built from TRBV10-3 and TRBJ1-5, with D perhaps matching TRBD1 (6 bases). The ends were cut back, 0 bases at V and 4 bases at J, with 10 bases in the middle. Germline V gene sequence: CDR1 ENHRY, CDR2 SYGVKD. The CDR3 extends over 15 amino acids. CDR3 nucleotide sequence: TGTGCCATCAGTGAGTCGATAGGGGGGAATCAGCCCCAGCATTTT. It codes for CAISESIGGNQPQHF.

This chain's CDR3 is CASSLPGSEQYF. The CDR3 bases are TGTGCCAGCAGTTTACCGGGAAGCGAGCAGTACTTC. The gene calls are TRBV27 and TRBJ2-7, with D perhaps TRBD2 (5 bases). CDR1 and CDR2 from the germline V gene are MNHEY and SMNVEV (reference sequence). The ends were cut back, 2 bases at V and 6 bases at J, with 8 bases in the middle. The CDR3 sequence is 12 residues long.

J is TRBJ1-1 and V is TRBV5-1; 12 nucleotides agree with TRBD1. Per the germline V gene, CDR1 is SGHRS and CDR2 is YFSETQ. The CDR3 contains 14 residues. The V and J ends lost 2 bases and 11 bases, in that order; junction bases with no gene match: 7. The CDR3 coding sequence is TGCGCCAGCAGCTTTGGGACAGGGGGCAAGGTGGCTTTCTTT. Protein sequence: CASSFGTGGKVAFF.

This rearrangement joins TRBV15 to TRBJ2-7; D may be TRBD2 (5 bases). Between the trimmed V and J ends, which lost 0 bases and 3 bases, there was a span of 9 bases. This CDR3 contains 14 residues. Germline V CDR1 and CDR2: LNHNV, YYDKDF (reference sequence). The CDR3 spells CATSREGRGYEQYF. The DNA for the CDR3 is TGTGCCACCAGCAGAGAGGGGAGAGGCTACGAGCAGTACTTC.

A few counts support this clone. V usage is TRBV20-1 and J usage is TRBJ1-1, with no clear D. This CDR3 spans 11 amino acids. V was shortened by 3 bases and J by 4 bases, with 6 bases between the two germline ends. Germline CDR1 DFQATT, CDR2 SNEGSKA (reference sequence). The CDR3 protein is CSASPVTEAFF. CDR3 DNA: TGCAGTGCTAGTCCGGTCACTGAAGCTTTCTTT.

On this clone: Sequence at one end of the junction differs from germline and may be a read error. The chain is built from TRBV30 and TRBJ2-2; D might be TRBD1 or TRBD2, each matching 6 bases. Germline V CDR1 and CDR2: GTSNPN, SVGIG (reference sequence). This CDR3 has 13 amino acids. CDR3 loop: CAWSGLSGGGLFF. The CDR3, as DNA: TGTGCCTGGAGTGGGCTTAGCGGAGGGGGGCTGTTTTTT.

The table lists this clone with a count of one. The rearrangement joins TRBV2 to TRBJ1-4; 7 bases are a match to TRBD1. The V and J ends lost 6 bases and 4 bases, in that order; junction bases with no gene match: 5. The CDR3 totals 14 residues. Looked up from germline, CDR1 is SNHLY and CDR2 is FYNNEI. CDR3 loop: CASSETGFNEKLFF. In nucleotides, the CDR3 is TGTGCCAGCAGCGAGACAGGGTTTAATGAAAAACTGTTTTTT.

The J gene is TRBJ1-1, the V gene TRBV11-2, with 10 bases fitting TRBD1. Germline values: CDR1 SGHAT, CDR2 FQNNGV. The ends lost 2 bases at V and 4 bases at J; junction bases unmatched: 4. This CDR3 has 15 residues. The CDR3 sequence: CASSLFGTGATEAFF. The CDR3 DNA follows: TGTGCCAGCAGCTTATTTGGGACAGGGGCCACTGAAGCTTTCTTT.

This clone was seen only once. This sequence joins TRBV5-8 and TRBJ2-1; 11 bases match TRBD2. Losses at the gene ends were 6 bases for V and 0 bases for J; bases not matched to a gene: 11. The CDR3 contains 18 residues. The germline CDR1 and CDR2 sequences are SGHTS and YDEGEE. The CDR3 DNA follows: TGTGCCAGCATGGGACTAGCGGTCACCCGATACTCCTACAATGAGCAGTTCTTC. Translating it yields CASMGLAVTRYSYNEQFF.

The sample holds a few counts of this clone. This chain uses TRBV5-1 with TRBJ2-1, with 11 nucleotides matching TRBD2. Trimming took 2 bases from V and 6 from J; bases not matched to a gene: 4. CDR3 length: 15 residues. CDR1 and CDR2 from the germline V gene are SGHRS and YFSETQ. The CDR3 coding sequence is TGCGCCAGCAGCTTTAGGACTAGCGGGCGCAATGAGCAGTTCTTC. Protein sequence: CASSFRTSGRNEQFF.

The chain combines TRBV6-1 with TRBJ2-5; unclear D gene. Near its end, the DNA agrees better with TRBJ2-7, so the J call may be wrong. This CDR3 is built from 11 residues. Germline V gives CDR1 MNHNS, CDR2 SASEGT. The DNA for the CDR3 is TGTGCCAGCAGTGAGCCCTACGAGCAGTACTTC. Encoded protein: CASSEPYEQYF.

This clone was found a few times. This chain uses TRBV6-1 with TRBJ2-1; TRBD1 might be the D (6 bases). Per the germline V gene, CDR1 is MNHNS and CDR2 is SASEGT. The CDR3 loop spans 12 amino acids. V shed 0 bases and J shed 9 bases, with 6 bases lying between them. In DNA, the CDR3 is TGTGCCAGCAGTGAAGCGGGGGCTGAGCAGTTCTTC. It specifies CASSEAGAEQFF.

V gene TRBV7-9 combines with J gene TRBJ1-4; 8 nucleotides line up with TRBD1. Trimming took 5 bases from V and 3 from J; bases not matched to a gene: 8. Germline CDR1 reads SEHNR; CDR2 reads FQNEAQ (reference sequence). The CDR3 runs to 16 residues. The CDR3 loop reads CASSRRDRCSNEKLFF. The CDR3 nucleotides read TGTGCCAGCAGCCGCCGGGACAGGTGCTCTAATGAAAAACTGTTTTTT. Together with reference TRBV7-9 and TRBJ1-4, the CDR3 gives the full variable domain: DTGVSQNPRHKITKRGQNVTFRCDPISEHNRLYWYRQTLGQGPEFLTYFQNEAQLEKSRLLSDRFSAERPKGSFSTLEIQRTEQGDSAMYLCASSRRDRCSNEKLFFGSGTQLSVL.

The chain combines TRBV7-2 with TRBJ2-3; D possibly corresponds to TRBD2 (6 bases). Trimming removed 5 bases from V and 2 bases from J, with 11 bases in between. The CDR3 loop spans 14 amino acids. Germline V lookup: CDR1 SGHTA, CDR2 FQGNSA. The CDR3 DNA is TGTGCCAGCAGCCTGGGACTCAACACAGATACGCAGTATTTT. Protein: CASSLGLNTDTQYF.

The chain joins TRBV25-1 to TRBJ2-1; 9 nucleotides line up with TRBD2. The CDR3 runs 14 residues. The trim removed 8 bases at V and 3 bases at J, leaving 5 bases unmatched. Per the germline V gene, CDR1 is MGHDK and CDR2 is SYGVNS. CDR3 in amino acids: CASQASGDYNEQFF. CDR3 in DNA: TGTGCCAGCCAGGCTAGCGGGGACTACAATGAGCAGTTCTTC. Full variable domain (rest looked up from reference TRBV25-1 and TRBJ2-1): EADIYQTPRYLVIGTGKKITLECSQTMGHDKMYWYQQDPGMELHLIHYSYGVNSTEKGDLSSESTVSRIRTEHFPLTLESARPSHTSQYLCASQASGDYNEQFFGPGTRLTVL.

The chain is built from TRBV5-8 and TRBJ2-5; D possibly corresponds to TRBD1 (6 bases). The V gene's germline CDR1 is SGHTS and CDR2 YDEGEE. Between the trimmed V and J ends, which lost 0 bases and 11 bases, there was a span of 11 bases. The CDR3 runs to 12 residues. CDR3 amino acids: CASSLAGVVQYF. Written as DNA, the CDR3 is TGTGCCAGCAGCTTGGCAGGGGTTGTGCAGTACTTC. The variable domain in full, completed from reference TRBV5-8 and TRBJ2-5, reads EAGVTQSPTHLIKTRGQQATLRCSPISGHTSVYWYQQALGLGLQFLLWYDEGEERNRGNFPPRFSGRQFPNYSSELNVNALELEDSALYLCASSLAGVVQYFGPGTRLLVL.

The chain combines TRBV27 with TRBJ1-1; no reliable D call. The ends were cut back, 7 bases at V and 8 bases at J, with 20 bases in the middle. Germline assignment: CDR1 MNHEY and CDR2 SMNVEV (reference sequence). The CDR3 loop spans 14 amino acids. The CDR3 sequence is CASMTRTLDTEAFF. The CDR3 DNA follows: TGTGCCAGCATGACAAGGACTTTAGATACCGAAGCTTTCTTT.